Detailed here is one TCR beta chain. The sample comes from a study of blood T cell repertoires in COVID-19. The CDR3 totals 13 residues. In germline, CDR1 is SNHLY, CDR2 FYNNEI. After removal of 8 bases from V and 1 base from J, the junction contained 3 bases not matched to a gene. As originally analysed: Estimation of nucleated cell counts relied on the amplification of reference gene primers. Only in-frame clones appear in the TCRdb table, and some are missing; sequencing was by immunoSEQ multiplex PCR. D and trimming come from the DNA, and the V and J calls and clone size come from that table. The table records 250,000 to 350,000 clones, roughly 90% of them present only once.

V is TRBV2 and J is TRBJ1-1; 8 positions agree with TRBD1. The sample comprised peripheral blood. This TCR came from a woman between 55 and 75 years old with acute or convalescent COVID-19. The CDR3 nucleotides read TGTGCCAGCGCTGGACAGGGGAACACTGAAGCTTTCTTT. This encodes CASAGQGNTEAFF.